This T cell receptor beta chain appears in the sequencing data of a study of control samples from healthy donors and cancer patients. Assay used: immunoSEQ multiplex PCR; TCRdb lists only in-frame clones, some missing. The sample includes around 180,000 clones, 70% to 90% seen only once; the top ten take under 5%. Germline V gene sequence: CDR1 MNHEY, CDR2 SMNVEV (reference sequence). The length of the CDR3 is 14 residues. V lost 5 bases and J lost 3, with 13 bases in between. The chain links TRBV27 to TRBJ2-5; possibly TRBD2 for D (6 bases). Sequencing input: blood. This clonotype was obtained from a woman aged 25-40 years in good health. The CDR3 nucleotides read TGTGCCAGCAGTCCGACCCGGGAGAAAGAGACCCAGTACTTC. It codes for CASSPTREKETQYF.